The 23 T cell receptor beta chains in this list originate from one sample, sequenced in a study of identical twins. TCRdb analysed the 5' RACE reads with MiXCR anew, one entry per CDR3 protein. The table lists 400,000 to 500,000 distinct CDR3 sequences, 14% of them singletons. The same sample was also used in a study of yellow fever vaccine responses in identical twins.

The specimen was CD4+ T cells sorted from blood. These receptors all come from a young woman in good health.

This clonotype was counted at least ten times. J is TRBJ2-3 and V is TRBV6-1; D unclear. Germline V gene sequence: CDR1 MNHNS, CDR2 SASEGT. The V end lost 7 bases, the J end lost 2 bases, and 13 bases lay between the germline ends. This CDR3 contains 14 residues. The chain's CDR3 is CASNKERHTDTQYF. The CDR3 bases are TGTGCCAGCAATAAGGAGAGGCACACAGATACGCAGTATTTT.

With respect to this clonotype: Sequence at one end of the junction differs from germline and may be a read error. The chain carries TRBV20-1 and TRBJ2-3, with TRBD1 matching over 12 bases. The germline V gene encodes CDR1 DFQATT and CDR2 SNEGSKA (reference sequence). CDR3 length: 11 amino acids. The CDR3 sequence: CSAPGQGAVFF. The CDR3 DNA is TGCAGTGCCCCGGGACAGGGGGCGGTATTTTTT.

The genes are TRBV29-1 and TRBJ2-3; 9 bases align to TRBD1. The CDR3 contains 13 residues. Losses at the gene ends were 4 bases for V and 6 bases for J; bases not matched to a gene: 5. Germline loops: CDR1 SQVTM, CDR2 ANQGSEA. The CDR3 loop is CSVVGQGFDTQYF. The CDR3 nucleotides read TGCAGCGTTGTTGGACAGGGGTTCGATACGCAGTATTTT.

A few counts support this clonotype. The gene calls are TRBV7-8 and TRBJ1-4; D is possibly TRBD1 (6 bases). V gave up 3 bases and J gave up 4 bases, with 9 bases separating them. The germline V gene encodes CDR1 SGHVS and CDR2 FQNEAQ. CDR3 length equals 14 residues. Written as DNA, the CDR3 is TGTGCCAGCAGCTTCAGGGGCAATAATGAAAAACTGTTTTTT. This encodes CASSFRGNNEKLFF.

This chain joins TRBV9 and TRBJ2-2, with D perhaps matching TRBD1 or TRBD2 (5 bases each). This CDR3 has 15 amino acids. V was pared by 0 bases and J by 5 bases, with 11 bases between. Looked up from germline, CDR1 is SGDLS and CDR2 is YYNGEE. CDR3 sequence reads: CASSVELEGTGELFF. DNA for the CDR3: TGTGCCAGCAGCGTAGAGCTCGAGGGGACCGGGGAGCTGTTTTTT.

This chain joins TRBV5-6 and TRBJ1-2; perhaps TRBD1 as D (6 bases). V lost 5 bases, J lost 7 bases, and 12 bases lay in between. CDR1 and CDR2 (germline): SGHDT, YYEEEE. The CDR3 length is 12 residues. CDR3: CASRRQVFGYTF. The CDR3 nucleotides read TGTGCCAGCAGACGACAGGTTTTTGGCTACACCTTC.

The chain couples TRBV11-2 to TRBJ2-7; D possibly corresponds to TRBD2 (5 bases). The ends were cut back, 6 bases at V and 7 bases at J, with 22 bases in the middle. Germline-derived CDR1 and CDR2 are SGHAT and FQNNGV. The length of the CDR3 is 15 residues. The CDR3 sequence is CASSPIALLPREQYF. The CDR3 nucleotides are TGTGCCAGCAGTCCTATAGCGCTCCTCCCTCGGGAGCAGTACTTC.

This clonotype was counted ten times or more. V and J are TRBV29-1 and TRBJ2-7; no definite D call. This CDR3 comprises 12 residues. Deletions cut 7 bases from V and 3 bases from J, with 13 bases between. Germline CDR1 reads SQVTM; CDR2 reads ANQGSEA. The CDR3 loop is CSAAPTGYEQYF. The CDR3 DNA reads as TGCAGCGCCGCCCCGACTGGCTACGAGCAGTACTTC.

V is TRBV29-1 and J is TRBJ2-4; the D gene is possibly TRBD2 (7 bases). Germline CDR1 and CDR2: SQVTM and ANQGSEA. Trimming cost V 3 bases and J 1 base, with 13 bases left between them. The length of the CDR3 is 15 residues. CDR3 in DNA: TGCAGCGTTGAGGGGGGGGCGTACGCCAAAAACATTCAGTACTTC. It specifies CSVEGGAYAKNIQYF.

The chain uses TRBV13 and TRBJ2-7; perhaps TRBD1 as D (5 bases). This CDR3 contains 15 residues. Deletions cut 0 bases from V and 3 bases from J, with 12 bases between. Germline CDR1 and CDR2: PRHDT and FYEKMQ (reference sequence). The CDR3 loop is CASSLGAGRFYEQYF. The CDR3 DNA reads as TGTGCCAGCAGCTTAGGGGCAGGGCGGTTCTACGAGCAGTACTTC.

This clonotype was counted between two and nine times. J is TRBJ2-7 and V is TRBV5-1, with 7 bases identical to TRBD1. CDR1 is SGHRS and CDR2 is YFSETQ in the germline V gene. Trimming at V came to 0 bases and at J to 3 bases, leaving 6 bases not matched to a gene. This CDR3 is 15 amino acids long. CDR3 bases: TGCGCCAGCAGCTTGGTTCCGGGACAGAGCTACGAGCAGTACTTC. It specifies CASSLVPGQSYEQYF. Looking up the rest from reference TRBV5-1 and TRBJ2-7 gives the full variable domain: KAGVTQTPRYLIKTRGQQVTLSCSPISGHRSVSWYQQTPGQGLQFLFEYFSETQRNKGNFPGRFSGRQFSNSRSEMNVSTLELGDSALYLCASSLVPGQSYEQYFGPGTRLTVT.

In its sample, this clonotype was seen a few times. This chain links TRBV29-1 with TRBJ2-7; D may be TRBD1 (6 bases). V lost 5 bases, J lost 3 bases, and 17 bases lay in between. Looked up from germline, CDR1 is SQVTM and CDR2 is ANQGSEA. The CDR3 spans 14 residues. DNA of the CDR3: TGCAGCGTTAACGACAGGCCCCACAACTACGAGCAGTACTTC. This codes for CSVNDRPHNYEQYF.

This clonotype was detected ten times or more. J is TRBJ1-5 and V is TRBV12-3 or TRBV12-4; no firm D call. The CDR3 length is 15 residues. V was pared by 5 bases and J by 0 bases, with 11 bases between. The CDR3 sequence: CASSGGRSSNQPQHF. The CDR3 nucleotides are TGTGCCAGCAGTGGTGGGCGGAGTAGCAATCAGCCCCAGCATTTT.

CDR3 amino acids: CASSPGARGGELFF. The CDR3, as DNA: TGTGCCAGCTCTCCCGGGGCTAGGGGCGGGGAGCTGTTTTTT. The rearrangement joins TRBV6-1 to TRBJ2-2; D might be TRBD1 or TRBD2, each matching 5 bases. Trimming took 8 bases from V and 7 from J, leaving 17 bases between them. Germline V gene lookup returns CDR1 MNHNS and CDR2 SASEGT. The CDR3 spans 14 residues.

This clonotype was recorded a few times. The chain has TRBV7-9 and TRBJ2-1; 12 positions agree with TRBD2. V lost 7 bases and J lost 6; bases outside the gene matches: 4. CDR3 length equals 14 residues. Germline V gene data show CDR1 as SEHNR and CDR2 as FQNEAQ (reference sequence). CDR3 loop: CASTLAGGSNEQFF. DNA of the CDR3: TGTGCCAGCACCCTAGCGGGAGGGTCCAATGAGCAGTTCTTC.

The sample holds many counts of this clonotype. The V gene is TRBV4-3, the J gene TRBJ1-2; D perhaps matches TRBD1 (5 bases). The CDR3 totals 13 residues. Germline CDR1 reads LGHNA; CDR2 reads YSLEER. Trimming cost V 0 bases and J 7 bases, with 9 bases left between them. The CDR3 sequence is CASSQDQGVGYTF. CDR3 coding DNA: TGCGCCAGCAGCCAAGATCAGGGAGTTGGCTACACCTTC.

V and J are TRBV3-1 and TRBJ2-7; TRBD2 matches 12 bases. With V trimmed by 0 bases and J by 6 bases, 6 bases remained unmatched. Germline V CDR1 and CDR2: LGHDT, YNNKEL (reference sequence). CDR3 length: 16 amino acids. CDR3 region: CASSQDLLAGGLEQYF. For the CDR3, the DNA is TGTGCCAGCAGCCAAGATCTACTAGCGGGGGGTCTCGAGCAGTACTTC.

The chain links TRBV7-2 to TRBJ2-7; D is possibly TRBD1 (6 bases). Trimming took 4 bases from V and 2 from J, leaving 15 bases between them. The CDR3 totals 15 residues. The V gene's germline CDR1 is SGHTA and CDR2 FQGNSA. CDR3: CASSSQQGSAYEQYF. The CDR3 bases are TGTGCCAGCAGCTCCCAACAGGGCTCAGCCTACGAGCAGTACTTC.

This clonotype was detected only a few times. This chain uses TRBV27 with TRBJ2-7, with D unclear. The CDR3 is 16 amino acids. The V end lost 0 bases, the J end lost 2 bases, and 14 bases lay between the germline ends. Germline CDR1 MNHEY, CDR2 SMNVEV (reference sequence). CDR3 sequence reads: CASSLSAPPVTYEQYF. DNA for the CDR3: TGTGCCAGCAGTTTATCAGCCCCCCCGGTGACCTACGAGCAGTACTTC.

The chain uses TRBV11-3 and TRBJ2-4, with TRBD1 as a possible D gene (6 bases). Per germline, CDR1 SGHNT and CDR2 YENEEA. The CDR3 has 15 amino acids. The V and J ends lost 1 base and 10 bases respectively, with 17 bases between them. Here the CDR3 reads CASSLGSGQTDIQYF. The CDR3 DNA reads as TGTGCCAGCAGCTTAGGTTCGGGACAAACAGATATTCAGTACTTC.

Turning to this clonotype: A junction boundary mismatches the germline segment, possibly from a read error. V is TRBV7-3 and J is TRBJ2-1; 11 positions agree with TRBD2. The germline gives CDR1 SGHTA, CDR2 FQGTGA. The CDR3 spans 18 residues. The CDR3 loop reads CACSCTSGGPSSYNEQFF. The DNA for the CDR3 is TGTGCCTGCAGCTGTACTAGCGGGGGTCCGAGCTCCTACAATGAGCAGTTCTTC.

This clonotype showed up just a few times. V is TRBV10-2 and J is TRBJ1-5; the D is unclear. Per germline, CDR1 WSHSY and CDR2 SAAADI. Trimming stripped 4 bases from V and 1 base from J, with 8 bases between. The CDR3 is 14 amino acids. CDR3 residues: CASSGAGSNQPQHF. CDR3 DNA sequence: TGCGCCAGCAGTGGCGCTGGGAGCAATCAGCCCCAGCATTTT.

This clonotype was seen only a few times. The V and J genes are TRBV20-1 and TRBJ2-1, with 9 nucleotides matching TRBD2. V was clipped by 1 base and J by 5 bases; unmatched bases: 9. CDR3 size: 16 residues. CDR1 and CDR2 from the germline V gene are DFQATT and SNEGSKA (reference sequence). The CDR3 reads CSARAPGTSIDNEQFF. The CDR3, as DNA: TGCAGTGCTAGAGCACCCGGGACTAGCATAGACAATGAGCAGTTCTTC.